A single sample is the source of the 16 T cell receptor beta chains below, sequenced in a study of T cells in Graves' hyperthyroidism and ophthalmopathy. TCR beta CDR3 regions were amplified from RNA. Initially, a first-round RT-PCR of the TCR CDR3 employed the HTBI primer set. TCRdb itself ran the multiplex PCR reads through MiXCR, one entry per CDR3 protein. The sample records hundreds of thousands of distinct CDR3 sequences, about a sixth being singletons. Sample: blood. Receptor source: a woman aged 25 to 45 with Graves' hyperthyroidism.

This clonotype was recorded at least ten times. DNA for the CDR3: TGTGCCAGCAGCCGGTTACGGGGGGAGCGGGAGACCCAGTACTTC. This encodes CASSRLRGERETQYF. The chain carries TRBV2 and TRBJ2-5; 7 bases agree with TRBD2. CDR3 size: 15 residues. Germline-derived CDR1 and CDR2 are SNHLY and FYNNEI. With V trimmed by 6 bases and J by 5 bases, 12 bases remained unmatched.

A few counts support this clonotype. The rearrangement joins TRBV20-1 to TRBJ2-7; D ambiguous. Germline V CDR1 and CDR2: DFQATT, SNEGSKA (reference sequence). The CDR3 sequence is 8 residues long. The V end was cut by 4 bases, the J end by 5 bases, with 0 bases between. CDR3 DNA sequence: TGCAGTGCTAACGAGCAGTACTTC. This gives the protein CSANEQYF.

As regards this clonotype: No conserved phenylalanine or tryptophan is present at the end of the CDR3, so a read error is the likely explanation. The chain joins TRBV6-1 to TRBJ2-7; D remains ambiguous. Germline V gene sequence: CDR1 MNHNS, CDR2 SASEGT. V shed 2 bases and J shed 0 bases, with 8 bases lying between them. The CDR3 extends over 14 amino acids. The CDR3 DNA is TGTGCCAGCAGTGAATCTCCCACCTCCTACGAGCAGTACTCC. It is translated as CASSESPTSYEQYS.

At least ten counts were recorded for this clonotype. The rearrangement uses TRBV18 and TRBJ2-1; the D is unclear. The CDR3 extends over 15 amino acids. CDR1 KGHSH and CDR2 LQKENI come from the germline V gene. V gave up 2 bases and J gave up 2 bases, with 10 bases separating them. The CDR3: CASSPTGPPYNEQFF. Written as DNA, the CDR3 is TGTGCCAGCTCACCAACCGGGCCCCCCTACAATGAGCAGTTCTTC.

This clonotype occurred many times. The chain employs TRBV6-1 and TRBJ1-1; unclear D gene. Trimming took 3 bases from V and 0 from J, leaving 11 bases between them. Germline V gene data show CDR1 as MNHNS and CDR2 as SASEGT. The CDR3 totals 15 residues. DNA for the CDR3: TGTGCCAGCAGTGACCGAACACTCATGAACACTGAAGCTTTCTTT. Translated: CASSDRTLMNTEAFF.

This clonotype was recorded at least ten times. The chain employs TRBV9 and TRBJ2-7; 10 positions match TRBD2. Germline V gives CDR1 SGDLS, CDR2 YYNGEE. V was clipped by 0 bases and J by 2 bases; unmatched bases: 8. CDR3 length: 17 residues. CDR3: CASSVASGSVQPYEQYF. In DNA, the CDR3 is TGTGCCAGCAGCGTAGCTAGCGGGAGCGTTCAACCCTACGAGCAGTACTTC.

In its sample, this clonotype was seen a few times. CDR3 nucleotide sequence: TGTGCCAGCAGCTCTCCCTCGGGCCCTAACTATGGCTACACCTTC. Residues: CASSSPSGPNYGYTF. The rearrangement joins TRBV5-5 to TRBJ1-2; D not resolved. Trimming took off 3 bases at V and 0 bases at J, with 12 bases between the two ends. CDR1 and CDR2 (germline): SGHKS, YYEKEE (reference sequence). The CDR3 contains 15 residues.

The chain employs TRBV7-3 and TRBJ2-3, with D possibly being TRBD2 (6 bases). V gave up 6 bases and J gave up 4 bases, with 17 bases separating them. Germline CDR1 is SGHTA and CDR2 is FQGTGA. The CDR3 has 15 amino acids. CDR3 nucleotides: TGTGCCAGCAGTATTCCCACAGAGCGGGCAGATACGCAGTATTTT. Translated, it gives CASSIPTERADTQYF. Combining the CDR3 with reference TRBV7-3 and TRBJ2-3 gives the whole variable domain GAGVSQTPSNKVTEKGKYVELRCDPISGHTALYWYRQSLGQGPEFLIYFQGTGAADDSGLPNDRFFAVRPEGSVSTLKIQRTERGDSAVYLCASSIPTERADTQYFGPGTRLTVL.

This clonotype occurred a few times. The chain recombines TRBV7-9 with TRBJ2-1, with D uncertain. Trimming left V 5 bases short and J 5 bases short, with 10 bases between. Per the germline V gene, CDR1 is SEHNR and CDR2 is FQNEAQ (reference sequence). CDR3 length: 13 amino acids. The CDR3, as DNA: TGTGCCAGCAGCCGCGACCCCCACAATGAGCAGTTCTTC. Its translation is CASSRDPHNEQFF.

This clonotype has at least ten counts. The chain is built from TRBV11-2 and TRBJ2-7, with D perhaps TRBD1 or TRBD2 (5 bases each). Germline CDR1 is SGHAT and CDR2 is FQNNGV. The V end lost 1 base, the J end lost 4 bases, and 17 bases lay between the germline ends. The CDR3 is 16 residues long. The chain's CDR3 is CASSLGGNLFPYEQYF. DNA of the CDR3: TGTGCCAGCAGCTTAGGGGGGAACCTTTTTCCATACGAGCAGTACTTC.

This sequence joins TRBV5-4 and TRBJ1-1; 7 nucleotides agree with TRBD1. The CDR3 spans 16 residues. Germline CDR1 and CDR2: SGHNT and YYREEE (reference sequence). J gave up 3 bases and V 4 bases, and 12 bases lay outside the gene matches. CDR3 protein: CASSLDIQGKDTEAFF. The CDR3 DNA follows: TGTGCCAGCAGCCTAGATATACAGGGGAAGGACACTGAAGCTTTCTTT.

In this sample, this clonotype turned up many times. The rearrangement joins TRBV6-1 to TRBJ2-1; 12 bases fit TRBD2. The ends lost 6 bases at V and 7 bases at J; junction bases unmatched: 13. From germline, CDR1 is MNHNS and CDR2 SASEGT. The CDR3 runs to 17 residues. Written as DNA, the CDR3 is TGTGCCAGCAGAAAGTGGACTAGCGGGACGGGGGGGAATGAGCAGTTCTTC. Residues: CASRKWTSGTGGNEQFF.

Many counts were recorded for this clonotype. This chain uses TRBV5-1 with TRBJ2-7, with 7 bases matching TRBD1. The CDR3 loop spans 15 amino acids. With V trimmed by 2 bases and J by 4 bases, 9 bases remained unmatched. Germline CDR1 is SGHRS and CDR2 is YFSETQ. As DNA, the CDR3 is TGCGCCAGCAGCTTCCTCTCGGGACAGATATACGAGCAGTACTTC. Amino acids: CASSFLSGQIYEQYF.

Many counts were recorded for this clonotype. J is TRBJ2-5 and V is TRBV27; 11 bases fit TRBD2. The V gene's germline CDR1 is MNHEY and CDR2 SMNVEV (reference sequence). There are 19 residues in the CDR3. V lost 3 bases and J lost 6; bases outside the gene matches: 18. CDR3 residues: CASSFKYRGSSGRSKTQYF. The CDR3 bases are TGTGCCAGCAGTTTTAAGTATAGGGGTTCTAGCGGGAGGAGTAAGACCCAGTACTTC.

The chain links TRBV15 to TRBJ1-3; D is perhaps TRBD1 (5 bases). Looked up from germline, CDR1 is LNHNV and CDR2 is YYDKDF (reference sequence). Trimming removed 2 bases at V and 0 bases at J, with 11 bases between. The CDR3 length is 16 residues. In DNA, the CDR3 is TGTGCCACCAGCAGACAGGGACGGCTCTCTGGAAACACCATATATTTT. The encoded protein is CATSRQGRLSGNTIYF.

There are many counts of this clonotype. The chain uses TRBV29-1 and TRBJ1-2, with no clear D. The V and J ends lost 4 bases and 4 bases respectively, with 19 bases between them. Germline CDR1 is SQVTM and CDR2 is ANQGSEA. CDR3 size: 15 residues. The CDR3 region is CSVALPALGGYGYTF. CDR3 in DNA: TGCAGCGTTGCCCTACCTGCCCTAGGCGGCTATGGCTACACCTTC.